A single TCR beta chain is shown here with its context. Its specificity is unknown. Construction of TCR beta libraries was performed using quantitative 5'-RACE with molecular barcodes. TCRdb passed the 5' RACE reads through MiXCR, listing each CDR3 protein once. The sample lists roughly 670,000 distinct CDR3 sequences; 15% to 20% were seen once. With 6 bases clipped from V and 7 bases from J, the junction kept 7 bases outside the gene matches. The germline V gene has CDR1 MGHRA and CDR2 YSYEKL. The CDR3 sequence is 15 residues long. This specimen comes from a study of CD8 T cells in ankylosing spondylitis. Findings and limits, study-wide: Peripheral blood held disease-linked clones only at relatively low frequency, and these were CD8+. What seemed typical of ankylosing spondylitis blood was a TCR beta motif built from several highly homologous variants. Significant enrichment of disease-linked clones was reportedly seen in matched ankylosing spondylitis synovial fluid.

The chain recombines TRBV4-1 with TRBJ1-6; 9 bases align to TRBD1. This TCR was sampled from a male donor with ankylosing spondylitis. The sequenced material came from blood, either unsorted or a sorted T cell fraction (not recorded which). The CDR3 is CASRTLQGANSPLHF. The CDR3, as DNA: TGCGCCAGCAGGACCCTACAGGGGGCGAATTCACCCCTCCACTTT.